The clone carrying this T cell receptor beta chain was counted a few times. What it binds is unknown. The V gene's germline CDR1 is MNHNY and CDR2 SVGAGI (reference sequence). This CDR3 region has 12 residues. Trimming took 5 bases from V and 7 from J; bases not matched to a gene: 1. Repertoires were generated with immunoSEQ multiplex PCR, while TCRdb's copy carries only in-frame clones and drops some. The table has 190,000 or so clones, 72% seen once. The data were taken from a study of cytotoxic CD8 clonotypes in ibrutinib-treated CLL. Across the whole study: With a range of 6 to 36, the median treatment time before response samples were taken was 12 to 13 months.

Notes on the study in general: Starting clonality was above that of age-matched healthy donors and tracked circulating CD8+ T-cell counts. Public clonotypes were uncommon and contracted or stayed stable on treatment.

The clonotype originates from a human donor with chronic lymphocytic leukemia. The source was PBMCs, collected after 24 months of ibrutinib treatment. The chain joins TRBV6-6 to TRBJ1-2, with 10 nucleotides matching TRBD1. The CDR3, as DNA: TGTGCCAGCAGTGGGACAGGGGCTGGCTACACCTTC. This translates into CASSGTGAGYTF.